A single sample is the source of the 21 T cell receptor beta chains below, sequenced in a study of T cell repertoires in cytomegalovirus infection. TCRdb reprocessed the reads via MiXCR and lists one record per CDR3 protein. In the table there are 150,000 to 200,000 distinct CDR3 sequences, roughly 30% of which are singletons. The specimen sequenced was PBMCs. All receptors come from a human donor in good health (CMV status not recorded). Some clones in this sample may be carry-over from other donors' samples.

This clonotype appeared once. The chain is built from TRBV20-1 and TRBJ1-6; 7 bases fit TRBD1. CDR3 size: 14 residues. J lost 4 bases, V lost 8 bases, and 8 bases had no gene match. Germline lookup yields CDR1 DFQATT and CDR2 SNEGSKA (reference sequence). DNA for the CDR3: TGCAGTTCTACTACGGGACAGTATAATTCACCCCTCCACTTT. Its protein product is CSSTTGQYNSPLHF.

The chain combines TRBV6-6 with TRBJ1-1, with TRBD1 matching 7 bases. Germline CDR1 and CDR2: MNHNY and SVGAGI (reference sequence). The CDR3 has 14 amino acids. With V trimmed by 3 bases and J by 4 bases, 5 bases remained unmatched. The DNA for the CDR3 is TGTGCCAGCAGTTATAAGGGGGCGACCACTGAAGCTTTCTTT. Encoded protein: CASSYKGATTEAFF.

V gene TRBV2 combines with J gene TRBJ1-2; 8 bases line up with TRBD1. The junction had 2 bases not matched to a gene; V was cut back by 6 bases and J by 5 bases. The CDR3 length is 12 residues. CDR1 SNHLY and CDR2 FYNNEI come from the germline V gene. The CDR3 is CASRGQGYGYTF. DNA for the CDR3: TGTGCCAGCAGAGGACAGGGATATGGCTACACCTTC.

This clonotype was observed at least ten times. The genes are TRBV12-3 or TRBV12-4 and TRBJ2-5; perhaps TRBD1 as D (5 bases). The CDR3 runs to 15 residues. V was cut by 4 bases and J by 0 bases, with 12 bases left in between. In DNA, the CDR3 is TGTGCCAGCAGTTCGCAACGGACAAACCAAGAGACCCAGTACTTC. Its protein is CASSSQRTNQETQYF.

The sample holds one count of this clonotype. The V and J genes are TRBV5-1 and TRBJ2-3; TRBD1 matches 7 bases. V shed 3 bases and J 6 bases; nucleotides not matched to a gene: 10. The length of the CDR3 is 15 residues. The V gene's germline CDR1 is SGHRS and CDR2 YFSETQ. CDR3 sequence (DNA): TGCGCCAGCAGCTCAACAGGGGCACAGTTCGATACGCAGTATTTT. It encodes CASSSTGAQFDTQYF.

V usage is TRBV4-1 and J usage is TRBJ1-5; no clear D. Trimming cost V 1 base and J 3 bases, with 13 bases left between them. CDR3 length: 16 amino acids. Germline lookup yields CDR1 MGHRA and CDR2 YSYEKL. The CDR3: CASSQVSGSTNQPQHF. CDR3 DNA sequence: TGCGCCAGCAGCCAAGTATCCGGGAGTACCAATCAGCCCCAGCATTTT.

The rearrangement links TRBV9 to TRBJ1-3; D unresolved. Germline-derived CDR1 and CDR2 are SGDLS and YYNGEE. This CDR3 comprises 15 residues. Trimming took 0 bases from V and 1 from J, leaving 8 bases between them. Here the CDR3 reads CASSVDPTSGNTIYF. CDR3 nucleotides: TGTGCCAGCAGCGTAGACCCCACTTCTGGAAACACCATATATTTT. The variable domain in full, completed from reference TRBV9 and TRBJ1-3, reads DSGVTQTPKHLITATGQRVTLRCSPRSGDLSVYWYQQSLDQGLQFLIQYYNGEERAKGNILERFSAQQFPDLHSELNLSSLELGDSALYFCASSVDPTSGNTIYFGEGSWLTVV.

This clonotype was counted between two and nine times. This chain uses TRBV7-3 with TRBJ1-1; TRBD1 is a possible D gene (6 bases). This CDR3 has 15 residues. The V end was cut by 5 bases, the J end by 1 base, with 14 bases between. The germline V gene has CDR1 SGHTA and CDR2 FQGTGA. The CDR3 bases are TGTGCCAGCAGCCCAATAGGACAGTCGAACACTGAAGCTTTCTTT. It codes for CASSPIGQSNTEAFF.

This clonotype was recorded at least ten times. V is TRBV7-2 and J is TRBJ2-7; 8 bases line up with TRBD1. The ends lost 5 bases at V and 7 bases at J; junction bases unmatched: 7. Germline loops: CDR1 SGHTA, CDR2 FQGNSA. The CDR3 length is 13 residues. The CDR3 nucleotides read TGTGCCAGCAGCCGGACAGGGCCCGGAGAGCAGTACTTC. Residues: CASSRTGPGEQYF.

This clonotype has just a few counts. This sequence joins TRBV6-1 and TRBJ2-2; 8 bases fit TRBD2. The CDR3 contains 14 residues. The ends lost 7 bases at V and 4 bases at J; junction bases unmatched: 5. CDR1 is MNHNS, CDR2 SASEGT, per germline. The DNA of the CDR3 is TGTGCCAGCATCCGGGGGGGTAGCACCGGGGAGCTGTTTTTT. It specifies CASIRGGSTGELFF.

This clonotype came up a few times. This chain joins TRBV6-6 and TRBJ2-7, with D perhaps being TRBD1 or TRBD2 (6 bases each). The V end was cut by 5 bases, the J end by 2 bases, with 13 bases between. The CDR3 runs to 14 residues. CDR1 and CDR2 (germline): MNHNY, SVGAGI (reference sequence). The DNA of the CDR3 is TGTGCCAGCAGTGAGGAGGGGGGCCCCTACGAGCAGTACTTC. It is translated as CASSEEGGPYEQYF.

This clonotype occurred many times. The V call is TRBV7-2, the J call TRBJ2-2, with D unclear. The CDR3 has 14 residues. V lost 1 base to trimming and J lost 5 bases, with 8 bases between them. Germline CDR1 reads SGHTA; CDR2 reads FQGNSA. The CDR3 loop is CASSLESGTGELFF. CDR3 nucleotides: TGTGCCAGCAGCTTAGAATCCGGGACCGGGGAGCTGTTTTTT.

The chain recombines TRBV4-2 with TRBJ1-4; D is undetermined. Germline-derived CDR1 and CDR2 are LGHNA and YNFKEQ. V lost 0 bases to trimming and J lost 7 bases, with 15 bases between them. The CDR3 loop spans 16 amino acids. CDR3 coding DNA: TGTGCCAGCAGCCAAGAACCAGTAGATGGGAGTGAAAAACTGTTTTTT. It codes for CASSQEPVDGSEKLFF.

V gene TRBV12-3 or TRBV12-4 combines with J gene TRBJ1-6, with D unresolved. V gave up 6 bases and J gave up 10 bases, with 13 bases separating them. The CDR3 totals 13 residues. The DNA of the CDR3 is TGTGCCAGCAGAGCCACCCGGGAATCACCCCTCCACTTT. It yields the protein CASRATRESPLHF.

This chain uses TRBV6-5 with TRBJ2-1, with TRBD2 matching over 7 bases. Trimming took 4 bases from V and 4 from J; bases not matched to a gene: 13. CDR3 length: 17 residues. CDR1 MNHEY and CDR2 SVGAGI come from the germline V gene. The CDR3 reads CASSSLLGQGGYNEQFF. The DNA for the CDR3 is TGTGCCAGCAGTTCCCTTTTAGGGCAGGGAGGGTACAATGAGCAGTTCTTC.

V and J are TRBV7-6 and TRBJ2-4; D call uncertain. V lost 3 bases to trimming and J lost 7 bases, with 19 bases between them. In germline, CDR1 is SGHVS, CDR2 FNYEAQ. The CDR3 is 16 residues long. The CDR3 nucleotides read TGTGCCAGCAGCTTCTATGACGGGCCCGTCCCCAACATTCAGTACTTC. Translation: CASSFYDGPVPNIQYF.

The chain carries TRBV28 and TRBJ1-4; TRBD1 agrees at 10 bases. The ends lost 7 bases at V and 5 bases at J; junction bases unmatched: 7. CDR1 is MDHEN and CDR2 is SYDVKM in the germline V gene. The CDR3 length is 15 residues. The CDR3 is CASISPGQGNEKLFF. DNA for the CDR3: TGTGCCAGCATCTCACCGGGACAGGGGAATGAAAAACTGTTTTTT. The complete variable domain, with remaining parts taken from reference TRBV28 and TRBJ1-4, reads DVKVTQSSRYLVKRTGEKVFLECVQDMDHENMFWYRQDPGLGLRLIYFSYDVKMKEKGDIPEGYSVSREKKERFSLILESASTNQTSMYLCASISPGQGNEKLFFGSGTQLSVL.

This clonotype occurred many times. The chain has TRBV7-2 and TRBJ1-6; the D is unclear. Germline values: CDR1 SGHTA, CDR2 FQGNSA. The CDR3 length is 14 residues. Trimming left V 1 base short and J 7 bases short, with 8 bases between. CDR3 sequence reads: CASSLVVINSPLHF. The DNA of the CDR3 is TGTGCCAGCAGCTTAGTCGTAATAAATTCACCCCTCCACTTT.

The chain links TRBV20-1 to TRBJ2-5; possible D gene TRBD2, 6 bases. The CDR3 totals 15 residues. V was pared by 5 bases and J by 5 bases, with 21 bases between. From germline, CDR1 is DFQATT and CDR2 SNEGSKA (reference sequence). The CDR3 DNA is TGCAGTGCTGGCGTGGCGGGGCCAGGAAGGGAGACCCAGTACTTC. It translates to CSAGVAGPGRETQYF.

This clonotype was recorded at least ten times. The chain employs TRBV11-2 and TRBJ2-2, with TRBD1 as a possible D gene (5 bases). Germline V lookup: CDR1 SGHAT, CDR2 FQNNGV. V lost 2 bases and J lost 3, with 10 bases in between. The CDR3 totals 15 residues. The CDR3 DNA reads TGTGCCAGCAGCTTACTGCAGGGCTACACCGGGGAGCTGTTTTTT. Translated, it gives CASSLLQGYTGELFF.

V and J are TRBV7-6 and TRBJ1-2; D is uncertain. CDR1 is SGHVS and CDR2 is FNYEAQ in the germline V gene. The length of the CDR3 is 14 residues. The V and J ends lost 5 bases and 1 base respectively, with 11 bases between them. The CDR3 loop reads CASSPPGFNYGYTF. DNA for the CDR3: TGTGCCAGCAGCCCTCCGGGATTTAACTATGGCTACACCTTC.